The rows below give T cell receptor beta chains drawn from one sample of a study of T-cell reconstitution after alpha-beta-depleted transplantation in children. TCRdb itself ran the PCR reads through MiXCR, one entry per CDR3 protein. This sample has approximately 980,000 distinct CDR3 sequences, with 25% to 35% found just once. Material: PBMCs, mostly from graft donor cells, obtained 360 days after TCRalphabeta/CD19-depleted stem cell transplant. All receptors derive from a boy less than two years old who had a stem cell transplant for SCID, so the T cells may come from the graft donor. Both conserved end residues are part of each CDR3. D genes are given only for firm matches. Rows may omit the clone size; those that give it use once, few, many or a size class.

v_gene: TRBV4-1; abundance: few; j_gene: TRBJ1-5; d_gene: .; CDR3nt: TGCGCCAGCAGCCAAGATCGACCTTTAGGTAGCAATCAGCCCCAGCATTTT; CDR3aa: CASSQDRPLGSNQPQHF
v_gene: TRBV7-9; abundance: few; j_gene: TRBJ2-3; d_gene: .; CDR3nt: TGTGCCAGCAACCCCTGGGGGGAGGATACGCAGTATTTT; CDR3aa: CASNPWGEDTQYF
v_gene: TRBV9; abundance: .; j_gene: TRBJ1-3; d_gene: .; CDR3nt: TGTGCCAGCAGCCCGGACGGCCACTCTGGAAACACCATATATTTT; CDR3aa: CASSPDGHSGNTIYF
v_gene: TRBV5-6; abundance: .; j_gene: TRBJ2-3; d_gene: .; CDR3nt: TGTGCCAGCAGCTTTCCCGCGCGGGCAGATACGCAGTATTTT; CDR3aa: CASSFPARADTQYF
v_gene: TRBV20-1; abundance: few; j_gene: TRBJ2-1; d_gene: TRBD1; CDR3nt: TGCAGTGCTTCAGTGACAGGGCAAGGGTACTACAATGAGCAGTTCTTC; CDR3aa: CSASVTGQGYYNEQFF
v_gene: TRBV10-3; abundance: few; j_gene: TRBJ1-2; d_gene: .; CDR3nt: TGTGCCATCGGGCGAGGGGGCTACACCTTC; CDR3aa: CAIGRGGYTF
v_gene: TRBV12-3/TRBV12-4; abundance: .; j_gene: TRBJ2-5; d_gene: .; CDR3nt: TGTGCCAGCAGTTTCGCCCGCGGGCGCGGGACTGCAGAAGAGACCCAGTACTTC; CDR3aa: CASSFARGRGTAEETQYF
v_gene: TRBV6-5; abundance: .; j_gene: TRBJ1-3; d_gene: .; CDR3nt: TGTGCCAGCAGTTTACCACTTAGGGGATCTGGAAACACCATATATTTT; CDR3aa: CASSLPLRGSGNTIYF
v_gene: TRBV29-1; abundance: once; j_gene: TRBJ2-5; d_gene: TRBD2; CDR3nt: TGCAGCGTTCCTAGCGGGGGGGCATCGAAGACCCAGTACTTC; CDR3aa: CSVPSGGASKTQYF
v_gene: TRBV29-1; abundance: .; j_gene: TRBJ2-1; d_gene: .; CDR3nt: TGCAGCGTTGAAGATCTAGGACACAATGAGCAGTTCTTC; CDR3aa: CSVEDLGHNEQFF
v_gene: TRBV6-1; abundance: .; j_gene: TRBJ1-2; d_gene: TRBD1; CDR3nt: TGTGCCAGCAGCCGACAGGGGATTTATGGCTACACCTTC; CDR3aa: CASSRQGIYGYTF
v_gene: TRBV12-3/TRBV12-4; abundance: .; j_gene: TRBJ1-3; d_gene: .; CDR3nt: TGTGCCAGCAGTTTAACAGGGAGCACCATATATTTT; CDR3aa: CASSLTGSTIYF
v_gene: TRBV25-1; abundance: few; j_gene: TRBJ2-1; d_gene: .; CDR3nt: TGTGCCAGCAGTGAATATCGCTTCAACTACAATGAGCAGTTCTTC; CDR3aa: CASSEYRFNYNEQFF
v_gene: TRBV29-1; abundance: many; j_gene: TRBJ2-1; d_gene: .; CDR3nt: TGCAGCGTTGCCATCTACAATGAGCAGTTCTTC; CDR3aa: CSVAIYNEQFF
v_gene: TRBV28; abundance: few; j_gene: TRBJ1-4; d_gene: TRBD1; CDR3nt: TGTGCCAGCAGTTCGACCGACAGGGGTACTAATGAAAAACTGTTTTTT; CDR3aa: CASSSTDRGTNEKLFF
v_gene: TRBV28; abundance: .; j_gene: TRBJ1-4; d_gene: .; CDR3nt: TGTGCCAGCAGTTCCTACAGGTCCCTGAATGAAAAACTGTTTTTT; CDR3aa: CASSSYRSLNEKLFF